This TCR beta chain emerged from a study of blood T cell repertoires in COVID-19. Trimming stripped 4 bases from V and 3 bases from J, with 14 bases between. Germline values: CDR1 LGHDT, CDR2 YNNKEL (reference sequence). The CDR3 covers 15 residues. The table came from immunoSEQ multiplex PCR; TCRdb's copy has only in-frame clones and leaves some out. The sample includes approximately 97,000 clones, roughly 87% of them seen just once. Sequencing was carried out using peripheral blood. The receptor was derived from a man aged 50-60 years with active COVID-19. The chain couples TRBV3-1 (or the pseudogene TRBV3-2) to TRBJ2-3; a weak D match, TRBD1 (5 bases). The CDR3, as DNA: TGTGCCAGCAGCCCCGGTAAGGGGTGGACAGATACGCAGTATTTT. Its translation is CASSPGKGWTDTQYF.